This T cell receptor beta chain was observed in a study of cytomegalovirus exposure and HLA in healthy donors. The PCR had 60 Vbeta and 13 Jbeta primers. Per the original methods: An analysis performed later counted 73 million or so unique TCR beta chains (around 11 million of them shared). Using immunoSEQ multiplex PCR, the repertoire was profiled, and TCRdb retains in-frame clones only, with some absent. V and J calls plus clone size are reproduced from that table; the DNA served to infer D and trimming. This repertoire comprises 55,000 or so clones; its ten largest clones make up about 10%. Looked up from germline, CDR1 is MDHEN and CDR2 is SYDVKM. Deletions cut 3 bases from V and 6 bases from J, with 9 bases between. The CDR3 has 14 amino acids.

Sequenced sample: PBMCs. The rearrangement links TRBV28 to TRBJ2-6; no definite D call. This TCR came from a woman between 50 and 59 years old in good health and CMV-seropositive. This chain's CDR3 is CASSFGSLANVLTF. In DNA form, the CDR3 reads TGTGCCAGCAGTTTTGGTAGCTTGGCCAACGTCCTGACTTTC.